What follows are 19 T cell receptor beta chains derived from one specimen sequenced in a study of blood T cell repertoires in COVID-19. Profiled with immunoSEQ multiplex PCR; TCRdb holds only in-frame clones, not every one. Of about 59,000 clones listed, around four fifths are singletons. Sequences were obtained from peripheral blood. These TCRs come from a woman between 70 and 85 years old with acute or convalescent COVID-19.

In its sample, this clone was seen once. J is TRBJ1-2 and V is TRBV6-6; tentative D call: TRBD1 (5 bases). Trimming removed 6 bases from V and 3 bases from J, with 14 bases in between. CDR1 is MNHNY and CDR2 is SVGAGI in the germline V gene (reference sequence). The CDR3 totals 14 residues. CDR3 sequence: CASRSSTAHYGYTF. In DNA form, the CDR3 reads TGTGCCAGCAGATCCTCGACAGCCCACTATGGCTACACCTTC.

The V and J genes are TRBV5-4 and TRBJ1-6, with D possibly TRBD1 on 5 matching bases. This CDR3 comprises 17 residues. Germline loops: CDR1 SGHNT, CDR2 YYREEE (reference sequence). The V end lost 1 base, the J end lost 7 bases, and 18 bases lay between the germline ends. In DNA, the CDR3 is TGTGCCAGCAGCTTGCCTCCAGGGCCCTCGGGCAATTCACCCCTCCACTTT. Translated, it gives CASSLPPGPSGNSPLHF.

The rearrangement joins TRBV7-3 to TRBJ2-5, with a possible D match to TRBD2 (6 bases). With 2 bases removed from V and 3 bases from J, the gap between germline ends came to 7 bases. Germline V gives CDR1 SGHTA, CDR2 FQGTGA. This CDR3 contains 13 residues. CDR3 loop: CASSLGGEETQYF. CDR3 DNA sequence: TGTGCCAGCAGCTTAGGAGGGGAAGAGACCCAGTACTTC.

The chain has TRBV10-3 and TRBJ1-1; perhaps TRBD1 as D (6 bases). This CDR3 is 13 amino acids long. V lost 7 bases to trimming and J lost 6 bases, with 15 bases between them. The germline V gene encodes CDR1 ENHRY and CDR2 SYGVKD. CDR3 region: CAIKPQGTSEAFF. CDR3 in DNA: TGTGCCATCAAACCGCAGGGGACCTCTGAAGCTTTCTTT.

This clone was detected ten times or more. The V gene is TRBV2, the J gene TRBJ2-1, with TRBD2 matching over 8 bases. With V trimmed by 8 bases and J by 5 bases, 8 bases remained unmatched. The CDR3 contains 14 residues. Germline assignment: CDR1 SNHLY and CDR2 FYNNEI. This CDR3 reads CASWGGGRNNEQFF. CDR3 nucleotide sequence: TGTGCCAGCTGGGGCGGGGGGCGTAACAATGAGCAGTTCTTC. Using reference TRBV2 and TRBJ2-1 for the parts outside the CDR3, the full variable domain is EPEVTQTPSHQVTQMGQEVILRCVPISNHLYFYWYRQILGQKVEFLVSFYNNEISEKSEIFDDQFSVERPDGSNFTLKIRSTKLEDSAMYFCASWGGGRNNEQFFGPGTRLTVL.

The CDR3, as DNA: TGTGCCTGGAGCCAGGGCCAAAATCAGCCCCAGCATTTT. The encoded protein is CAWSQGQNQPQHF. This chain uses TRBV30 with TRBJ1-5, with a weak D call TRBD1 (5 bases). This CDR3 has 13 residues. The V and J ends lost 3 bases and 4 bases respectively, with 10 bases between them. Germline V gene data show CDR1 as GTSNPN and CDR2 as SVGIG (reference sequence).

This clone has just a few counts. This chain connects TRBV29-1 to TRBJ2-3, with TRBD2 identical over 11 bases. The CDR3 extends over 14 amino acids. Trimming removed 4 bases from V and 4 bases from J; junction bases left unmatched: 4. Germline V gives CDR1 SQVTM, CDR2 ANQGSEA. The CDR3 DNA reads as TGCAGCGTTGCGGCTAGCGGGGGGCCAGATACGCAGTATTTT. Translating gives CSVAASGGPDTQYF.

This clone was observed a few times. The chain links TRBV18 to TRBJ2-4; D is possibly TRBD2 (5 bases). CDR1 and CDR2 from the germline V gene are KGHSH and LQKENI. The CDR3 loop spans 14 amino acids. V lost 3 bases, J lost 9 bases, and 15 bases lay in between. This chain's CDR3 is CASSPPGEWGIQYF. In nucleotides, the CDR3 is TGTGCCAGCTCACCCCCCGGGGAATGGGGCATTCAGTACTTC.

The chain uses TRBV5-1 and TRBJ2-7; TRBD2 might be the D (6 bases). The germline V and J ends were trimmed by 2 bases and 0 bases, with 9 bases remaining between them. The CDR3 has 14 amino acids. In germline, CDR1 is SGHRS, CDR2 YFSETQ. Written as DNA, the CDR3 is TGCGCCAGCAGCTTTCCTAGCGACTCCTACGAGCAGTACTTC. This encodes CASSFPSDSYEQYF.

A single count supports this clone. The chain uses TRBV10-1 and TRBJ2-6, with D hard to call. The CDR3 sequence is 14 residues long. V was cut by 3 bases and J by 0 bases, with 3 bases left in between. Germline lookup yields CDR1 WNHNN and CDR2 SYGVQD (reference sequence). For the CDR3, the DNA is TGCGCCAGCAGTGACAACTCTGGGGCCAACGTCCTGACTTTC. Residues: CASSDNSGANVLTF.

The chain employs TRBV6-5 and TRBJ1-2; weak D call: TRBD1 (5 bases). Germline loops: CDR1 MNHEY, CDR2 SVGAGI. The CDR3 consists of 14 residues. V lost 9 bases, J lost 2 bases, and 16 bases lay in between. This CDR3 is CASTGGDLNYGYTF. The CDR3 DNA sequence: TGTGCCAGTACGGGGGGGGACCTAAACTATGGCTACACCTTC.

The V gene is TRBV5-1, the J gene TRBJ1-2, with D maybe TRBD1 (6 bases). The V and J ends lost 0 bases and 8 bases respectively, with 20 bases between them. The germline V gene has CDR1 SGHRS and CDR2 YFSETQ. The CDR3 is 16 amino acids. CDR3 region: CASSLEPGTGRKGYTF. The CDR3 DNA reads as TGCGCCAGCAGCTTGGAGCCGGGTACAGGGAGAAAAGGCTACACCTTC.

This clone was seen a handful of times. The rearrangement uses TRBV3-1 (or the pseudogene TRBV3-2) and TRBJ2-2, with D tentatively TRBD1 (5 bases). This CDR3 comprises 14 residues. V was cut by 2 bases and J by 1 base, with 5 bases left in between. Per the germline V gene, CDR1 is LGHDT and CDR2 is YNNKEL (reference sequence). The CDR3 nucleotides are TGTGCCAGCAGCCAAAGGGGGAACACCGGGGAGCTGTTTTTT. This gives the protein CASSQRGNTGELFF.

J is TRBJ2-1 and V is TRBV7-3; 8 bases line up with TRBD2. In germline, CDR1 is SGHTA, CDR2 FQGTGA. The CDR3 totals 19 residues. The V and J ends lost 5 bases and 0 bases, in that order; junction bases with no gene match: 15. The DNA of the CDR3 is TGTGCCAGCAGCCCAGTAAACATCGGGGGGGCGAGCTCCTACAATGAGCAGTTCTTC. Its protein product is CASSPVNIGGASSYNEQFF.

The rearrangement links TRBV5-4 to TRBJ1-5, with D uncertain. The CDR3 is 12 residues long. Germline CDR1 and CDR2: SGHNT and YYREEE (reference sequence). V was clipped by 1 base and J by 6 bases, with 5 bases between them. CDR3 bases: TGTGCCAGCAGCTTGTTCGGTCAGCCCCAGCATTTT. Translated, it gives CASSLFGQPQHF.

The V and J genes are TRBV5-5 and TRBJ2-3, with TRBD1 matching over 9 bases. The CDR3 is 16 residues long. The V and J ends lost 4 bases and 2 bases, in that order; junction bases with no gene match: 8. CDR1 is SGHKS and CDR2 is YYEKEE in the germline V gene (reference sequence). As DNA, the CDR3 is TGTGCCAGCAGCGGGGACAGGGTTCTAGACACAGATACGCAGTATTTT. It specifies CASSGDRVLDTDTQYF.

This clone was counted only a few times. V and J are TRBV5-4 and TRBJ2-2; D possibly corresponds to TRBD1 (6 bases). There are 18 residues in the CDR3. V gave up 0 bases and J gave up 2 bases, with 17 bases separating them. Germline values: CDR1 SGHNT, CDR2 YYREEE (reference sequence). This CDR3 reads CASSLVGRTESNTGELFF. The DNA for the CDR3 is TGTGCCAGCAGCTTGGTCGGAAGGACAGAAAGTAACACCGGGGAGCTGTTTTTT.

Comment on this clone: Other DNA sequences in this specimen translate into the identical CDR3. The chain uses TRBV6-5 and TRBJ1-2; 8 nucleotides align to TRBD1. V was pared by 6 bases and J by 2 bases, with 5 bases of the junction left unmatched. This CDR3 contains 14 residues. Germline V gives CDR1 MNHEY, CDR2 SVGAGI. The CDR3 DNA sequence: TGTGCCAGCAGCAGACAGGGGACGAACTATGGCTACACCTTC. As protein: CASSRQGTNYGYTF.

The rearrangement uses TRBV19 and TRBJ1-1, with 7 bases lining up with TRBD1. The CDR3 consists of 12 residues. The V gene end was trimmed by 7 bases and the J gene end by 2 bases; junction bases not matched to a gene: 1. The germline CDR1 and CDR2 sequences are LNHDA and SQIVND (reference sequence). CDR3 sequence (DNA): TGTGCCAGTAACAGGGGCAACACTGAAGCTTTCTTT. The encoded protein is CASNRGNTEAFF.